The 30 T cell receptor beta chains below were found in one sample sequenced in a study of T-cell reconstitution after alpha-beta-depleted transplantation in children. Preparation of the TCRbeta library was carried out with unique molecular identifiers. MiXCR, applied by TCRdb to the PCR reads, yields one record per CDR3 protein. The sample lists about 980,000 distinct CDR3 sequences, around 30% occurring once. This material consisted of PBMCs, mostly from graft donor cells, taken 360 days after TCRalphabeta/CD19-depleted stem cell transplant. The receptor source for this set is a boy under three years old who had a stem cell transplant for SCID, so the T cells may come from the graft donor.

This chain uses TRBV20-1 with TRBJ1-2; 7 bases are shared with TRBD1. CDR1 and CDR2 from the germline V gene are DFQATT and SNEGSKA (reference sequence). This CDR3 is built from 14 residues. V was pared by 5 bases and J by 8 bases, with 14 bases of the junction left unmatched. CDR3: CSAQTGTVVGGYTF. CDR3 nucleotide sequence: TGCAGTGCTCAAACCGGGACAGTAGTGGGCGGCTACACCTTC.

This clonotype has just a few counts. J is TRBJ2-3 and V is TRBV29-1; a possible D gene is TRBD2 (5 bases). The germline CDR1 and CDR2 sequences are SQVTM and ANQGSEA. The CDR3 totals 12 residues. Trimming removed 4 bases at V and 6 bases at J, with 11 bases between. CDR3 residues: CSVGDEGDTQYF. Written as DNA, the CDR3 is TGCAGCGTTGGAGATGAGGGCGATACGCAGTATTTT.

About this clonotype: Given a much more abundant clone one base away, this may be a read error. The chain combines TRBV3-1 with TRBJ2-1; D perhaps matches TRBD1 (6 bases). The CDR3 totals 15 residues. Germline loops: CDR1 LGHDT, CDR2 YNNKEL (reference sequence). CDR3 sequence (DNA): TGTGCCACCAGCCCGGACAGCCCATCCTACAATGAGCAGTTCTTC. Residues: CATSPDSPSYNEQFF.

To note about this clonotype: This may be a read error, as it is one base from a much larger clone. The V and J genes are TRBV7-2 and TRBJ2-3; D might be TRBD1 (5 bases). The CDR3 loop spans 16 amino acids. Germline CDR1 is SGHTA and CDR2 is FQGNSA. V dropped 0 bases and J dropped 3 bases, with 13 bases sitting between them. CDR3 DNA: TGTGCCAGCAGCTTAGCTTTAGGGGTTCGAACAGATACGCAGTATTTT. Its protein product is CASSLALGVRTDTQYF. The full variable domain, completed using reference TRBV7-2 and TRBJ2-3, is GAGVSQSPSNKVTEKGKDVELRCDPISGHTALYWYRQSLGQGLEFLIYFQGNSAPDKSGLPSDRFSAERTGGSVSTLTIQRTQQEDSAVYLCASSLALGVRTDTQYFGPGTRLTVL.

This clonotype was recorded a few times. The chain has TRBV20-1 and TRBJ2-1, with 10 bases matching TRBD2. The CDR3 contains 13 residues. Trimming cost V 6 bases and J 5 bases; bases outside gene matches: 4. Germline lookup yields CDR1 DFQATT and CDR2 SNEGSKA (reference sequence). The CDR3 region has the DNA TGCAGTGCGGGGCTAGCGGGGGACAATGAGCAGTTCTTC. This encodes CSAGLAGDNEQFF.

V is TRBV12-3 or TRBV12-4 and J is TRBJ1-2; 7 nucleotides align to TRBD1. V trimming: 6 bases; J trimming: 12 bases; junction bases outside the gene matches: 13. The CDR3 covers 13 residues. CDR3 sequence reads: CASSPLGQEKNTF. CDR3 bases: TGTGCCAGCAGCCCCCTAGGACAGGAAAAAAACACCTTC.

In its sample, this clonotype was seen a few times. V and J are TRBV7-9 and TRBJ2-3; 11 bases are a match to TRBD2. V lost 2 bases and J lost 2; bases outside the gene matches: 3. The CDR3 spans 16 residues. CDR1 SEHNR and CDR2 FQNEAQ come from the germline V gene (reference sequence). Here the CDR3 DNA reads TGTGCCAGCAGCTTACTTAGCGGGGGGGCCACAGATACGCAGTATTTT. Amino acid sequence: CASSLLSGGATDTQYF.

This clonotype appeared a few times. This chain joins TRBV6-5 and TRBJ1-2, with TRBD1 identical over 7 bases. Germline V lookup: CDR1 MNHEY, CDR2 SVGAGI. Trimming removed 4 bases from V and 5 bases from J; junction bases left unmatched: 7. This CDR3 spans 14 amino acids. The CDR3 sequence is CASSWDSPAYGYTF. CDR3 bases: TGTGCCAGCAGTTGGGACAGTCCCGCTTATGGCTACACCTTC.

This clonotype was observed a few times. The chain links TRBV19 to TRBJ1-1; weak D call: TRBD1 (5 bases). The V gene's germline CDR1 is LNHDA and CDR2 SQIVND (reference sequence). The CDR3 extends over 13 amino acids. V gave up 5 bases and J gave up 6 bases, with 13 bases separating them. The CDR3 sequence is CASSWGGTAEAFF. The DNA for the CDR3 is TGTGCCAGTAGTTGGGGGGGGACGGCTGAAGCTTTCTTT.

This clonotype came up a few times. This chain joins TRBV6-5 and TRBJ2-7, with D tentatively TRBD1 (6 bases). The CDR3 consists of 14 residues. Germline-derived CDR1 and CDR2 are MNHEY and SVGAGI. The V end was cut by 2 bases, the J end by 4 bases, with 12 bases between. CDR3 loop: CASSYQYRDYEQYF. CDR3 coding DNA: TGTGCCAGCAGTTACCAATACAGGGATTACGAGCAGTACTTC.

About this clonotype itself: Relative to the germline gene, one junction end is altered; a read error may explain this. V and J are TRBV12-3 or TRBV12-4 and TRBJ1-2; possibly TRBD1 for D (6 bases). This CDR3 has 15 residues. The DNA for the CDR3 is TGTACCAGCAGTTTCCTCCAGGGGATGGTATATGGCTACACCTTC. Protein product: CTSSFLQGMVYGYTF.

This clonotype was counted between two and nine times. The gene calls are TRBV20-1 and TRBJ1-2; TRBD1 aligns across 7 bases. The ends lost 6 bases at V and 3 bases at J; junction bases unmatched: 10. CDR1 is DFQATT, CDR2 SNEGSKA, per germline (reference sequence). The CDR3 spans 14 residues. The CDR3 nucleotides read TGCAGTGCGCGAGAACAGGGGAATTACTATGGCTACACCTTC. Translation gives CSAREQGNYYGYTF.

This clonotype was seen a single time. The chain joins TRBV5-6 to TRBJ2-2; maybe TRBD1 (6 bases). Germline V gives CDR1 SGHDT, CDR2 YYEEEE. There are 14 residues in the CDR3. The ends were cut back, 8 bases at V and 10 bases at J, with 21 bases in the middle. The CDR3 bases are TGTGCCAGGGCCCCGGGACACCTGATCTCGGAGCTGTTTTTT. This sequence encodes CARAPGHLISELFF.

The chain carries TRBV9 and TRBJ2-2; tentative D call: TRBD2 (6 bases). V lost 3 bases, J lost 0 bases, and 9 bases lay in between. Germline values: CDR1 SGDLS, CDR2 YYNGEE. CDR3 size: 15 residues. The CDR3 here is CASSAPGANTGELFF. The CDR3 nucleotides are TGTGCCAGCAGCGCGCCGGGAGCGAACACCGGGGAGCTGTTTTTT.

For this clonotype: One end of the junction varies from germline; a read error may be responsible. V and J are TRBV20-1 and TRBJ2-7; either TRBD1 or TRBD2 may fit D (6 bases each). The CDR3 is 19 amino acids. Germline V gene sequence: CDR1 DFQATT, CDR2 SNEGSKA (reference sequence). The CDR3 nucleotides read TGCAGTGCTCGAGACCAAATAAAACTCGGGGGACAAAACTTCTACGAGCAGTACTTC. It encodes CSARDQIKLGGQNFYEQYF.

The chain uses TRBV2 and TRBJ2-1; D possibly corresponds to TRBD1 (6 bases). CDR3 length: 15 residues. V lost 6 bases and J lost 10, with 22 bases in between. Per germline, CDR1 SNHLY and CDR2 FYNNEI. The CDR3 reads CASRSDRFVGVEQFF. The CDR3, as DNA: TGTGCCAGCAGATCCGACAGGTTTGTTGGCGTGGAGCAGTTCTTC.

There are a few counts of this clonotype. V gene TRBV29-1 combines with J gene TRBJ2-2, with no clear D. The CDR3 extends over 15 amino acids. Per germline, CDR1 SQVTM and CDR2 ANQGSEA. Between the trimmed V and J ends, which lost 3 bases and 0 bases, there was a span of 11 bases. CDR3 amino acids: CSVEFARTNTGELFF. In nucleotides, the CDR3 is TGCAGCGTTGAGTTCGCCAGGACGAACACCGGGGAGCTGTTTTTT.

This clonotype was counted a few times. V and J are TRBV18 and TRBJ2-1; TRBD1 agrees at 8 bases. The J segment lost 7 bases and the V segment lost 3 bases, leaving 17 bases of the junction unmatched. CDR3 length equals 18 residues. Germline lookup yields CDR1 KGHSH and CDR2 LQKENI. CDR3 nucleotide sequence: TGTGCCAGCTCACCGCGGCGCGTAAAGGACAGGGTGACAAATGAGCAGTTCTTC. This translates into CASSPRRVKDRVTNEQFF.

The J gene is TRBJ2-7, the V gene TRBV12-3 or TRBV12-4; perhaps TRBD2 as D (5 bases). The V end lost 3 bases, the J end lost 3 bases, and 9 bases lay between the germline ends. This CDR3 contains 13 residues. CDR3 nucleotides: TGTGCCAGCAGTTTCCGGGGTTTCTACGAGCAGTACTTC. It translates to CASSFRGFYEQYF.

This clonotype was counted ten times or more. The CDR3 loop reads CASSPMGGGSTDTQYF. The CDR3 coding sequence is TGTGCCAGCAGCCCCATGGGTGGGGGGTCTACAGATACGCAGTATTTT. This chain uses TRBV13 with TRBJ2-3; a weak D match, TRBD2 (6 bases). V was pared by 5 bases and J by 3 bases, with 18 bases between. Looked up from germline, CDR1 is PRHDT and CDR2 is FYEKMQ (reference sequence). The CDR3 has 16 amino acids.

The genes are TRBV28 and TRBJ1-6; D unclear. The CDR3 has 14 residues. Germline CDR1 MDHEN, CDR2 SYDVKM. With 3 bases removed from V and 8 bases from J, the gap between germline ends came to 11 bases. CDR3 DNA sequence: TGTGCCAGCAGTTTGGGTCCCTGGGATTCACCCCTCCACTTT. Translated, it gives CASSLGPWDSPLHF.

This CDR3 reads CASSALGGAYNEQFF. For the CDR3, the DNA is TGTGCCAGCAGCGCTTTAGGGGGGGCCTACAATGAGCAGTTCTTC. The V call is TRBV28, the J call TRBJ2-1; tentative D call: TRBD2 (7 bases). The V end was cut by 6 bases, the J end by 2 bases, with 14 bases between. The CDR3 is 15 residues long. The germline CDR1 and CDR2 sequences are MDHEN and SYDVKM.

This clonotype was found many times. The gene calls are TRBV4-3 and TRBJ2-1; maybe TRBD2 (6 bases). The germline gives CDR1 LGHNA, CDR2 YSLEER. The V end lost 1 base, the J end lost 0 bases, and 7 bases lay between the germline ends. The CDR3 length is 15 residues. CDR3 sequence: CASSQAGVSYNEQFF. For the CDR3, the DNA is TGCGCCAGCAGCCAAGCGGGGGTCTCCTACAATGAGCAGTTCTTC.

V usage is TRBV28 and J usage is TRBJ1-5; perhaps TRBD1 as D (5 bases). Germline V gene lookup returns CDR1 MDHEN and CDR2 SYDVKM. The CDR3 covers 13 residues. Trimming cost V 8 bases and J 7 bases, with 15 bases left between them. Here the CDR3 reads CASFPGGGQPQHF. CDR3 nucleotide sequence: TGTGCCAGCTTCCCCGGGGGTGGGCAGCCCCAGCATTTT.

This clonotype was seen a handful of times. The chain recombines TRBV29-1 with TRBJ1-1; weak D call: TRBD1 (5 bases). Germline CDR1 and CDR2: SQVTM and ANQGSEA. CDR3 length: 10 amino acids. Trimming removed 6 bases from V and 6 bases from J, with 8 bases in between. The CDR3 protein is CSVRTPEAFF. In DNA form, the CDR3 reads TGCAGCGTCCGGACACCTGAAGCTTTCTTT.

This chain joins TRBV7-2 and TRBJ2-7; D might be TRBD1 (5 bases). CDR3 length: 14 amino acids. Trimming removed 4 bases from V and 0 bases from J, with 10 bases in between. CDR1 and CDR2 from the germline V gene are SGHTA and FQGNSA. The CDR3 DNA sequence: TGTGCCAGCAGCTCCCCAGGGATCTCCTACGAGCAGTACTTC. Protein: CASSSPGISYEQYF.

The chain joins TRBV12-3 or TRBV12-4 to TRBJ2-1; possibly TRBD2 for D (7 bases). Trimming removed 6 bases from V and 6 bases from J, with 21 bases in between. This CDR3 is 16 amino acids long. CDR3 nucleotides: TGTGCCAGCAGCTCGGGGGGCGGGACCGGACCCAATGAGCAGTTCTTC. It specifies CASSSGGGTGPNEQFF.

The J gene is TRBJ2-5, the V gene TRBV20-1; D is unresolved. The CDR3 consists of 15 residues. Germline V lookup: CDR1 DFQATT, CDR2 SNEGSKA (reference sequence). Trimming removed 3 bases from V and 1 base from J, with 15 bases in between. The CDR3 loop reads CSASKREVRQETQYF. The CDR3 DNA reads as TGCAGTGCTAGTAAGCGTGAGGTCCGCCAAGAGACCCAGTACTTC.

The sample holds a few counts of this clonotype. The V gene is TRBV15, the J gene TRBJ2-3, with D possibly TRBD1 on 6 matching bases. CDR1 LNHNV and CDR2 YYDKDF come from the germline V gene (reference sequence). The CDR3 loop spans 16 amino acids. Trimming removed 0 bases from V and 1 base from J, with 11 bases in between. Here the CDR3 DNA reads TGTGCCACCAGCAGAGAGGGGGCAGGGGGCACAGATACGCAGTATTTT. Protein: CATSREGAGGTDTQYF.

This clonotype was seen a handful of times. J is TRBJ2-7 and V is TRBV10-2, with D possibly TRBD1 on 6 matching bases. The CDR3 sequence is 16 residues long. Deletions cut 2 bases from V and 3 bases from J, with 17 bases between. Germline V gene lookup returns CDR1 WSHSY and CDR2 SAAADI. CDR3 bases: TGCGCCAGCAGTGAGATAGGGGGAACAGACTTCTACGAGCAGTACTTC. It yields the protein CASSEIGGTDFYEQYF.